This T cell receptor (beta chain) was sequenced for a study of blood T cell repertoires in COVID-19. The overall study: Whether acute or convalescent, the COVID-19 samples came from the United States, Italy and Spain. Sample material is recorded as cDNA or gDNA derived from T cells, B-cell-depleted T cells, or PBMCs.

In the original workflow: Using reference gene primer amplification, nucleated cell counts were estimated. The repertoire was sequenced with immunoSEQ multiplex PCR; TCRdb's copy has only in-frame clones and lacks some. V and J calls and clone size are given by that table; D and trimming were obtained from the DNA. The sample contains nearly 90,000 clones, about nine tenths of which appear only once. Trimming at V came to 2 bases and at J to 0 bases, leaving 3 bases not matched to a gene. Germline loops: CDR1 SGHTA, CDR2 FQGTGA. The length of the CDR3 is 15 residues. Seattle patients were enrolled while actively infected and followed longitudinally.

The origin of this receptor is a man between 18 and 29 years old with COVID-19, enrolled during active disease. The chain combines TRBV7-3 with TRBJ2-5, with 7 bases matching TRBD1. The sequenced sample consisted of peripheral blood. CDR3 bases: TGTGCCAGCAGCTTAGCAGGGACAGACCAAGAGACCCAGTACTTC. This codes for CASSLAGTDQETQYF. The full variable domain, with the rest looked up from reference TRBV7-3 and TRBJ2-5, is GAGVSQTPSNKVTEKGKYVELRCDPISGHTALYWYRQSLGQGPEFLIYFQGTGAADDSGLPNDRFFAVRPEGSVSTLKIQRTERGDSAVYLCASSLAGTDQETQYFGPGTRLLVL.